These 6 T cell receptor beta chains share one sample of origin, sequenced in a study of cytomegalovirus exposure and HLA in healthy donors. Vbeta (60) and Jbeta (13) primers were used in the PCR. The table came from immunoSEQ multiplex PCR; TCRdb's copy has only in-frame clones and leaves some out. The data contain some 140,000 clones, 73% of them singletons. Material for sequencing was PBMCs. These receptors were taken from a woman aged 40-49 years in good health and CMV-seronegative.

The chain carries TRBV7-8 and TRBJ2-6; 7 bases are a match to TRBD2. Trimming took 6 bases from V and 0 from J; bases not matched to a gene: 5. From germline, CDR1 is SGHVS and CDR2 FQNEAQ. The CDR3 extends over 16 amino acids. The CDR3 spells CASRRGGSSGANVLTF. CDR3 nucleotides: TGTGCCAGCAGGCGCGGGGGATCCTCTGGGGCCAACGTCCTGACTTTC.

The rearrangement links TRBV5-4 to TRBJ2-1, with TRBD2 matching over 13 bases. Trimming at V came to 4 bases and at J to 10 bases, leaving 11 bases not matched to a gene. The germline gives CDR1 SGHNT, CDR2 YYREEE (reference sequence). The CDR3 covers 16 residues. Written as DNA, the CDR3 is TGTGCCAGCAGCGCCCCGACTAGCGGGGGGCCCAGGGAGCAGTTCTTC. Amino acids: CASSAPTSGGPREQFF.

This chain joins TRBV7-6 and TRBJ2-1; 11 nucleotides line up with TRBD2. V trimming: 2 bases; J trimming: 8 bases; junction bases outside the gene matches: 5. The CDR3 length is 15 residues. In germline, CDR1 is SGHVS, CDR2 FNYEAQ. CDR3 sequence reads: CASSLLAGGSYEQFF. Here the CDR3 DNA reads TGTGCCAGCAGCTTATTAGCGGGGGGGTCTTATGAGCAGTTCTTC.

This rearrangement joins TRBV9 to TRBJ1-1; 8 bases match TRBD1. Germline CDR1 SGDLS, CDR2 YYNGEE. With V trimmed by 4 bases and J by 0 bases, 5 bases remained unmatched. This CDR3 is 15 amino acids long. The CDR3 loop is CASSWGTGMNTEAFF. CDR3 bases: TGTGCCAGCAGCTGGGGGACAGGAATGAACACTGAAGCTTTCTTT.

V usage is TRBV6-4 and J usage is TRBJ2-1; a possible D gene is TRBD2 (6 bases). Between the trimmed V and J ends, which lost 3 bases and 0 bases, there was a span of 9 bases. Germline V gene data show CDR1 as MRHNA and CDR2 as SNTAGT. The length of the CDR3 is 15 residues. The CDR3 DNA is TGTGCCAGCAGTGAGTTCGGGGGCTCCTACAATGAGCAGTTCTTC. Encoded protein: CASSEFGGSYNEQFF.

This chain joins TRBV6-6 and TRBJ2-1; 9 nucleotides agree with TRBD2. The germline gives CDR1 MNHNY, CDR2 SVGAGI (reference sequence). V lost 5 bases, J lost 3 bases, and 8 bases stayed unmatched. This CDR3 has 16 residues. Here the CDR3 reads CASSGGLAILYNEQFF. DNA for the CDR3: TGTGCCAGCAGTGGGGGACTAGCAATCCTCTACAATGAGCAGTTCTTC.